A single sample gave rise to the 10 T cell receptor beta chains below, sequenced in a study of cytomegalovirus exposure and HLA in healthy donors. With 60 Vbeta and 13 Jbeta primers, the PCR was carried out. Assay: immunoSEQ multiplex PCR; the TCRdb copy retains only in-frame clones and omits some. The sample includes roughly 150,000 clones, approximately 9% seen only once; the top ten take 1.8%. Sequenced material: PBMCs. The receptors stem from a male donor in good health and CMV-seronegative.

The rearrangement links TRBV6-5 to TRBJ2-5; D may be TRBD1 (8 bases). Matching the DNA end better, TRBJ2-7 makes the J call doubtful. CDR1 and CDR2 (germline): MNHEY, SVGAGI. CDR3 length: 15 residues. CDR3 sequence: CASSYHRGGDYEQYF. The CDR3 DNA reads as TGTGCCAGCAGTTACCACAGGGGGGGGGACTACGAGCAGTACTTC.

Points on this clone: The junction does not match germline at one end; this may be a read error. The chain joins TRBV2 to TRBJ2-3, with 15 bases matching TRBD2. There are 18 residues in the CDR3. From germline, CDR1 is SNHLY and CDR2 FYNNEI. CDR3 bases: TGTGCCAGCAATGAATTCGGACTAGCGGGGGGGATGCTGGATACGCAGTATTTT. Protein: CASNEFGLAGGMLDTQYF.

The CDR3 here is CASSSGTGATHGYTF. For the CDR3, the DNA is TGTGCCAGCAGCTCCGGGACAGGGGCCACCCATGGCTACACCTTC. V and J are TRBV28 and TRBJ1-2, with 10 positions matching TRBD1. Germline V gene sequence: CDR1 MDHEN, CDR2 SYDVKM. V lost 6 bases, J lost 6 bases, and 10 bases stayed unmatched. The CDR3 is made up of 15 amino acids.

The chain combines TRBV7-8 with TRBJ1-1; tentatively, D is TRBD1 (6 bases). Trimming left V 2 bases short and J 5 bases short, with 15 bases between. CDR1 is SGHVS and CDR2 is FQNEAQ in the germline V gene. This CDR3 has 15 residues. CDR3: CASSLTGRRGTEAFF. Written as DNA, the CDR3 is TGTGCCAGCAGCTTAACGGGGCGCAGGGGAACTGAAGCTTTCTTT. The full variable domain, its missing parts supplied by reference TRBV7-8 and TRBJ1-1, is GAGVSQSPRYKVAKRGQDVALRCDPISGHVSLFWYQQALGQGPEFLTYFQNEAQLDKSGLPSDRFFAERPEGSVSTLKIQRTQQEDSAVYLCASSLTGRRGTEAFFGQGTRLTVV.

The chain combines TRBV19 with TRBJ1-2, with unresolved D. Deletions cut 1 base from V and 4 bases from J, with 13 bases between. The CDR3 runs 15 residues. The germline gives CDR1 LNHDA, CDR2 SQIVND (reference sequence). This CDR3 is CASSIVSGMVYGYTF. Here the CDR3 DNA reads TGTGCCAGTAGTATAGTATCGGGAATGGTCTATGGCTACACCTTC.

The chain links TRBV5-1 to TRBJ2-7, with D perhaps matching TRBD2 (6 bases). The CDR3 sequence is 15 residues long. V was clipped by 0 bases and J by 5 bases, with 15 bases between them. Germline values: CDR1 SGHRS, CDR2 YFSETQ. Here the CDR3 reads CASSLVAGRGDEQYF. DNA of the CDR3: TGCGCCAGCAGCTTGGTTGCGGGAAGAGGCGACGAGCAGTACTTC.

V and J are TRBV7-2 and TRBJ1-1; possibly TRBD1 for D (5 bases). The V gene lost 1 base and the J gene lost 5 bases, with 14 bases spanning the gap. Germline CDR1 and CDR2: SGHTA and FQGNSA. The CDR3 sequence is 15 residues long. CDR3 DNA: TGTGCCAGCAGCTTAGACGCGGGGCTTGGGACTGAAGCTTTCTTT. It specifies CASSLDAGLGTEAFF. The variable domain in full, with the rest retrieved from reference TRBV7-2 and TRBJ1-1, is GAGVSQSPSNKVTEKGKDVELRCDPISGHTALYWYRQSLGQGLEFLIYFQGNSAPDKSGLPSDRFSAERTGGSVSTLTIQRTQQEDSAVYLCASSLDAGLGTEAFFGQGTRLTVV.

The chain recombines TRBV25-1 with TRBJ1-6; TRBD1 aligns across 8 bases. V lost 4 bases, J lost 6 bases, and 5 bases stayed unmatched. CDR1 and CDR2 from the germline V gene are MGHDK and SYGVNS. This CDR3 is 15 amino acids long. CDR3 sequence reads: CASSALDRGNSPLHF. CDR3 nucleotides: TGTGCCAGCAGTGCCCTTGACAGGGGTAATTCACCCCTCCACTTT.

This clone showed up just a few times. The rearrangement links TRBV27 to TRBJ2-7, with D tentatively TRBD1 (5 bases). V shed 1 base and J shed 7 bases, with 20 bases lying between them. There are 16 residues in the CDR3. CDR1 and CDR2 from the germline V gene are MNHEY and SMNVEV (reference sequence). This CDR3 reads CASSLFSRRAIREQYF. The CDR3 DNA is TGTGCCAGCAGTTTATTTTCCCGCAGGGCGATACGGGAGCAGTACTTC.

The V and J genes are TRBV28 and TRBJ2-7, with 8 bases matching TRBD1. Germline CDR1 reads MDHEN; CDR2 reads SYDVKM. This CDR3 is built from 14 residues. The V gene end was trimmed by 6 bases and the J gene end by 2 bases; junction bases not matched to a gene: 6. This CDR3 reads CASRQTGEPYEQYF. Here the CDR3 DNA reads TGTGCCAGCAGACAGACAGGGGAGCCCTACGAGCAGTACTTC.